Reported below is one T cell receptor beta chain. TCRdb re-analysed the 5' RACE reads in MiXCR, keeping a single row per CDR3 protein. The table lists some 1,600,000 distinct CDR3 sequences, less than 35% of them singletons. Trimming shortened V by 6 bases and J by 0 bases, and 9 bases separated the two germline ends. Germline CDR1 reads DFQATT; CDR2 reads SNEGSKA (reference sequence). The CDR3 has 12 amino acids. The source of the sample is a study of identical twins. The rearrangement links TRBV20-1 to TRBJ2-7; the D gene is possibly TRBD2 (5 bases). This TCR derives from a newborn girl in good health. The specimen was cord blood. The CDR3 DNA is TGCAGTGCAAACGGGATCTCCTACGAGCAGTACTTC. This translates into CSANGISYEQYF.